This is a list of T cell receptor beta chains from one sample in a study of blood T cell repertoires in COVID-19. The method was immunoSEQ multiplex PCR; TCRdb's version includes in-frame clones alone and lacks a portion of them. Here the sample spans under 150,000 clones, around four fifths being singletons. The sequencing input was peripheral blood. These receptors all come from a woman aged 40-49 years with active or convalescent COVID-19. CDR3s include the opening cysteine and the closing phenylalanine or tryptophan. A D gene is named only where the DNA matches it firmly. Clone sizes are given selectively: once, few, many, or a class where the clone is expanded.

cdr3_nt | cdr3_aa | v_call | d_call | clone_size | j_call
TGTGCCAGCAGCCAGGGGTACACTGAAGCTTTCTTT | CASSQGYTEAFF | TRBV28 | . | . | TRBJ1-1
TGTGCCAGCAGCCAAGCAGCGGGGGAGACCTACGAGCAGTACTTC | CASSQAAGETYEQYF | TRBV3-1/TRBV3-2 | TRBD2 | . | TRBJ2-7
TGCGCCAGCAGCTTGGGGTTAATCGGGAGCACAGATACGCAGTATTTT | CASSLGLIGSTDTQYF | TRBV5-1 | . | . | TRBJ2-3
TGTGCCAGTAGTATAGGTAAATTGTCTGGGGCCAACGTCCTGACTTTC | CASSIGKLSGANVLTF | TRBV19 | . | . | TRBJ2-6
TGTGCCAGCAGCCTTTGCCTTTGGAGGGAACCGGGACAGGCTTCCTACGAGCAGTACTTC | CASSLCLWREPGQASYEQYF | TRBV28 | TRBD1 | . | TRBJ2-7
TGTGCCAGCAGTTTACTACGGCTCAGCGGGCCGCAAGAGACCCAGTACTTC | CASSLLRLSGPQETQYF | TRBV28 | . | . | TRBJ2-5
TGCGCCAGCAGCTTTATTCCTAGCGGGAAGAAAGGATACAATGAGCAGTTCTTC | CASSFIPSGKKGYNEQFF | TRBV5-1 | TRBD2 | few | TRBJ2-1
TGTGCCAGCAGCCAAATCAACAGGTTGAACACTGAAGCTTTCTTT | CASSQINRLNTEAFF | TRBV4-2 | . | once | TRBJ1-1
TGTGCCAGCAGTTACTCGAGGCCAGCGGTTAACTATGGCTACACCTTC | CASSYSRPAVNYGYTF | TRBV6-2/TRBV6-3 | . | . | TRBJ1-2
TGTGCCAGCAGCTTAGGGGCAGGCCGCTATGGCTACACCTTC | CASSLGAGRYGYTF | TRBV7-2 | . | . | TRBJ1-2
TGTGCCAGCTCTACCATAGCTAGCACAGATACGCAGTATTTT | CASSTIASTDTQYF | TRBV18 | . | . | TRBJ2-3
TGTGCCAGCAGCTTACGACAGGGTGAGCAGCCCCAGCATTTT | CASSLRQGEQPQHF | TRBV7-2 | TRBD1 | . | TRBJ1-5
TGCGCCAGCAGTCGAACAGAACGATACAATGAGCAGTTCTTC | CASSRTERYNEQFF | TRBV5-1 | . | . | TRBJ2-1
TGCGCCAGCAGTCACCCAAAGGGGGAACCCGGGACTAGCGGGTTTGAGCAGTTCTTC | CASSHPKGEPGTSGFEQFF | TRBV23-1 | TRBD2 | . | TRBJ2-1
TGCGCCAGCAGCTTGTTCGCTAGCGGGAGGGCGGATACGCAGTATTTT | CASSLFASGRADTQYF | TRBV5-1 | TRBD2 | . | TRBJ2-3
TGTGCCAGCAGCTCCCTCAGCGGGGGGCCCGGTAGGAAGCAGTATTTT | CASSSLSGGPGRKQYF | TRBV7-2 | TRBD2 | . | TRBJ2-3
TGTGCCACCAGTGACCCCGGGGACTATCCCACAGATACGCAGTATTTT | CATSDPGDYPTDTQYF | TRBV24-1 | TRBD2 | . | TRBJ2-3
TGTGCCAGCAAATCCGTCTCTTGGGACTCCACTGAAGCTTTCTTT | CASKSVSWDSTEAFF | TRBV11-2 | . | once | TRBJ1-1
TGTGCCAGCACCTTTCCAGGGGGATCGAACACTGAAGCTTTCTTT | CASTFPGGSNTEAFF | TRBV28 | TRBD1 | . | TRBJ1-1
TGTGCCAGCAGCTTATTGCAGGAGACCCAGTACTTC | CASSLLQETQYF | TRBV7-2 | . | . | TRBJ2-5
TGTGCCAGCAGTTTAGCGGGAGTGGTTACGCAGTATTTT | CASSLAGVVTQYF | TRBV12-3/TRBV12-4 | . | . | TRBJ2-3
TGTGCCAGCAGTCCGGGACTAGCGGACTACAATGAGCAGTTCTTC | CASSPGLADYNEQFF | TRBV6-2/TRBV6-3 | TRBD2 | . | TRBJ2-1
TGCGCCAGCAGCTCACGACAGGGGCTAAGGAATGAGCAGTTCTTC | CASSSRQGLRNEQFF | TRBV5-1 | TRBD1 | . | TRBJ2-1
TGTGCCAGTACCCAACAGGGGTGGTCCGGGGGCTACACCTTC | CASTQQGWSGGYTF | TRBV19 | TRBD1 | . | TRBJ1-2
TGTGCCAGCAGTTTTCATCAGGGGCCCTATGGCTACACCTTC | CASSFHQGPYGYTF | TRBV28 | . | . | TRBJ1-2
TGTGCCAGCAGCTTAGTGGGACTTGGGAACTATGGCTACACCTTC | CASSLVGLGNYGYTF | TRBV7-8 | . | . | TRBJ1-2
TGTGCCAGCAGCCAAGAGACCGGACAGGGGGCAGGCTACACCTTC | CASSQETGQGAGYTF | TRBV3-1/TRBV3-2 | TRBD1 | . | TRBJ1-2
TGTGCCAGCAGCTCAGGGGTATCCTACGAGCAGTACTTC | CASSSGVSYEQYF | TRBV11-3 | . | . | TRBJ2-7
TGTGCCAGCAGTCTCCAGGACGAGCAGTACTTC | CASSLQDEQYF | TRBV6-5 | . | . | TRBJ2-7
TGCGCCAGCAGCCATGGTGATAGCGGGAGGCAGTACAATGAGCAGTTCTTC | CASSHGDSGRQYNEQFF | TRBV4-3 | TRBD2 | once | TRBJ2-1
TGTGCCTTGCGCCTCCGGGACAGGGAAGACGAGCAGTACTTC | CALRLRDREDEQYF | TRBV27 | TRBD1 | . | TRBJ2-7
TGTGCCAGCAGCCAGGGCTCGACAGGGCCAACTTCAATGCACTATGGCTACACCTTC | CASSQGSTGPTSMHYGYTF | TRBV3-1/TRBV3-2 | TRBD1 | . | TRBJ1-2
TGCGCCAGCAGCCCGACTAGCGGGGGGGCCTACGAGCAGTACTTC | CASSPTSGGAYEQYF | TRBV5-1 | TRBD2 | once | TRBJ2-7
TGTGCCAGCAGTGAACGTCCAGGGCCGACCTACGAGCAGTACTTC | CASSERPGPTYEQYF | TRBV2 | . | . | TRBJ2-7
TGTGCCAGCAGCTTCGCTCTAGCGGGAGGTAGAGATACGCAGTATTTT | CASSFALAGGRDTQYF | TRBV7-2 | TRBD2 | . | TRBJ2-3
TGTGCCAGCAGTTTAATCCGGACAGGGGGCTACTATGGCTACACCTTC | CASSLIRTGGYYGYTF | TRBV28 | TRBD1 | . | TRBJ1-2
TGTGCCAGCAGCTCTGAGGACTTGCGGCCAGACGAGCAGTACTTC | CASSSEDLRPDEQYF | TRBV5-4 | . | many | TRBJ2-7
TGTGCCAGCAGTGAGAGAGGGACAGGGTGGGATAACTATGGCTACACCTTC | CASSERGTGWDNYGYTF | TRBV25-1 | TRBD1 | few | TRBJ1-2
TGTGCCAGCAGCTCGTACCTCTACGAGCAGTTCTTC | CASSSYLYEQFF | TRBV5-5 | . | . | TRBJ2-1
TGTGCCAGCTTACCCGGGACAGGGCGGGCTGAAGCTTTCTTT | CASLPGTGRAEAFF | TRBV18 | TRBD1 | . | TRBJ1-1
TGTGCCACCAGCAGGACTAGCGGGACTCCTATTGAGCAGTACTTC | CATSRTSGTPIEQYF | TRBV15 | TRBD2 | few | TRBJ2-7
TGTGCCAGCGGATACAGGGTCTCTAGCACAGATACGCAGTATTTT | CASGYRVSSTDTQYF | TRBV5-6 | . | . | TRBJ2-3
TGTGCCAGCAGTGAAGCCGGGACAGGCAATTACGAGCAGTACTTC | CASSEAGTGNYEQYF | TRBV6-1 | TRBD1 | . | TRBJ2-7
TGTGCCAGCAGCTTCCCCGACAGTTTCAACGAGCAGTACTTC | CASSFPDSFNEQYF | TRBV7-8 | . | . | TRBJ2-7
TGTGCCAGCAGTGCTAGCGGGGAAGCAGATACGCAGTATTTT | CASSASGEADTQYF | TRBV28 | TRBD2 | . | TRBJ2-3
TGCGCCAGCAGCGGGGGGTTGGATTCACCCCTCCACTTT | CASSGGLDSPLHF | TRBV5-1 | . | . | TRBJ1-6
TGTGCCAGCAGCTTAAACCCCACCATCGGGACCCAGTACTTC | CASSLNPTIGTQYF | TRBV5-5 | . | . | TRBJ2-5